This T cell receptor beta chain was observed in a study of blood T cell repertoires in COVID-19. As for the study in general: Samples taken during acute and convalescent COVID-19 were collected in the United States, Italy and Spain. From T cells, B-cell-depleted T cells, or PBMCs came the material, which was cDNA or gDNA.

It was during active infection that Seattle patients were enrolled and then longitudinally followed. Per the original methods: Amplification with reference gene primers provided the estimates of nucleated cell counts. TCRdb's table, derived via immunoSEQ multiplex PCR, lists solely in-frame clones and lacks some. V and J calls plus clone size are reproduced from that table; the DNA served to infer D and trimming. The sample holds hundreds of thousands of clones; about 89% are singletons and the top ten take around 7.8%. Sequences were obtained from peripheral blood. The source is a woman in her 50s with COVID-19, enrolled during active disease.

Written as DNA, the CDR3 is TGTGCCAGCAGCTTATCTGGGGGGGCTGAAGCTTTCTTT. Its translation: CASSLSGGAEAFF. This chain links TRBV7-3 with TRBJ1-1; a weak D match, TRBD1 (5 bases). Trimming shortened V by 2 bases and J by 6 bases, and 10 bases separated the two germline ends. Per the germline V gene, CDR1 is SGHTA and CDR2 is FQGTGA. This CDR3 region has 13 residues.